A single sample gave rise to the 19 T cell receptor beta chains below, sequenced in a study of cytotoxic CD8 clonotypes in ibrutinib-treated CLL. Here immunoSEQ multiplex PCR was the method, and the copy in TCRdb shows in-frame clones only, minus some. The sample lists around 150,000 clones, about 88% seen once, with around 3% in the top ten. The material was PBMCs, obtained at disease progression, from a patient treated with ibrutinib. These receptors were obtained from a human donor with chronic lymphocytic leukemia.

V is TRBV9 and J is TRBJ2-1; 12 bases line up with TRBD2. With 2 bases clipped from V and 8 bases from J, the junction kept 5 bases outside the gene matches. There are 15 residues in the CDR3. Germline V CDR1 and CDR2: SGDLS, YYNGEE. The CDR3, as DNA: TGTGCCAGCAGCGTCCTAGCGGGAGGGAACCATGAGCAGTTCTTC. This sequence encodes CASSVLAGGNHEQFF. Filled out from reference TRBV9 and TRBJ2-1, the complete variable domain reads DSGVTQTPKHLITATGQRVTLRCSPRSGDLSVYWYQQSLDQGLQFLIQYYNGEERAKGNILERFSAQQFPDLHSELNLSSLELGDSALYFCASSVLAGGNHEQFFGPGTRLTVL.

This chain uses TRBV13 with TRBJ2-2; 11 positions agree with TRBD2. The trim removed 4 bases at V and 4 bases at J, leaving 8 bases unmatched. CDR3 size: 17 residues. Germline V gene sequence: CDR1 PRHDT, CDR2 FYEKMQ (reference sequence). CDR3 sequence (DNA): TGTGCCAGCAGCTCGACACCCGGGACTAGCGGCACCGGGGAGCTGTTTTTT. Translating it yields CASSSTPGTSGTGELFF.

The chain recombines TRBV2 with TRBJ1-6; no clear D gene. Germline assignment: CDR1 SNHLY and CDR2 FYNNEI. The CDR3 spans 13 residues. The V end was cut by 6 bases, the J end by 8 bases, with 11 bases between. CDR3 region: CASREDSDSPLHF. The CDR3 DNA is TGTGCCAGCAGGGAGGATTCAGATTCACCCCTCCACTTT. Based on the CDR3 plus reference TRBV2 and TRBJ1-6, the full variable domain is EPEVTQTPSHQVTQMGQEVILRCVPISNHLYFYWYRQILGQKVEFLVSFYNNEISEKSEIFDDQFSVERPDGSNFTLKIRSTKLEDSAMYFCASREDSDSPLHFGNGTRLTVT.

This chain connects TRBV4-1 to TRBJ1-5; D is ambiguous. Trimming removed 0 bases from V and 1 base from J, with 16 bases in between. CDR3 length: 18 residues. Germline V CDR1 and CDR2: MGHRA, YSYEKL. The CDR3 coding sequence is TGCGCCAGCAGCCAAGACGGCCTTGGGCCAGGAAGCAATCAGCCCCAGCATTTT. It yields the protein CASSQDGLGPGSNQPQHF.

This clone was observed once. This chain joins TRBV7-2 and TRBJ2-7; 9 nucleotides align to TRBD2. J gave up 6 bases and V 2 bases, and 14 bases lay outside the gene matches. Per germline, CDR1 SGHTA and CDR2 FQGNSA. There are 17 residues in the CDR3. CDR3 sequence reads: CASSLISGAGGLREQYF. CDR3 in DNA: TGTGCCAGCAGCTTAATCTCCGGGGCGGGAGGGCTACGCGAGCAGTACTTC.

The rearrangement uses TRBV11-3 and TRBJ2-1, with 12 positions matching TRBD2. Germline values: CDR1 SGHNT, CDR2 YENEEA. The V gene end was trimmed by 2 bases and the J gene end by 5 bases; junction bases not matched to a gene: 7. This CDR3 is 17 amino acids long. Here the CDR3 reads CASSLRRTSGADNEQFF. The CDR3 bases are TGTGCCAGCAGCTTAAGGCGGACTAGCGGGGCGGACAATGAGCAGTTCTTC.

The V and J genes are TRBV19 and TRBJ2-2; 8 bases align to TRBD2. Trimming took 7 bases from V and 6 from J; bases not matched to a gene: 10. The CDR3 is made up of 15 amino acids. CDR1 LNHDA and CDR2 SQIVND come from the germline V gene (reference sequence). CDR3 region: CASTVAGGTSGELFF. As DNA, the CDR3 is TGTGCCAGTACCGTTGCGGGGGGTACGTCCGGGGAGCTGTTTTTT.

The V and J genes are TRBV6-5 and TRBJ2-3, with D perhaps matching TRBD1 (6 bases). From germline, CDR1 is MNHEY and CDR2 SVGAGI. This CDR3 comprises 13 residues. Trimming took off 6 bases at V and 2 bases at J, with 9 bases between the two ends. This CDR3 reads CASRRQDTDTQYF. Here the CDR3 DNA reads TGTGCCAGCAGAAGACAGGACACAGATACGCAGTATTTT.

The J gene is TRBJ1-1, the V gene TRBV9; maybe TRBD1 (5 bases). The germline V gene has CDR1 SGDLS and CDR2 YYNGEE. The CDR3 is made up of 16 amino acids. The V end was cut by 3 bases, the J end by 3 bases, with 18 bases between. CDR3 sequence: CASSADPGQIYTEAFF. The CDR3 nucleotides are TGTGCCAGCAGCGCAGACCCCGGACAAATCTACACTGAAGCTTTCTTT.

The gene calls are TRBV19 and TRBJ2-4; 10 nucleotides line up with TRBD2. This CDR3 is 14 amino acids long. V gave up 6 bases and J gave up 7 bases; unmatched junction bases: 6. Per the germline V gene, CDR1 is LNHDA and CDR2 is SQIVND (reference sequence). As DNA, the CDR3 is TGTGCCAGTAGCCAGAGCGGGAGGGCGAACATTCAGTACTTC. Translated: CASSQSGRANIQYF.

V usage is TRBV9 and J usage is TRBJ2-1, with TRBD2 matching over 8 bases. J lost 5 bases, V lost 5 bases, and 9 bases had no gene match. Germline CDR1 SGDLS, CDR2 YYNGEE. The CDR3 totals 15 residues. The CDR3 DNA reads as TGTGCCAGCAGGCCAAGTAGCGGGAATAACAATGAGCAGTTCTTC. The encoded protein is CASRPSSGNNNEQFF. The full variable domain, completed using reference TRBV9 and TRBJ2-1, is DSGVTQTPKHLITATGQRVTLRCSPRSGDLSVYWYQQSLDQGLQFLIQYYNGEERAKGNILERFSAQQFPDLHSELNLSSLELGDSALYFCASRPSSGNNNEQFFGPGTRLTVL.

This chain links TRBV18 with TRBJ2-5; 9 positions agree with TRBD1. Germline V CDR1 and CDR2: KGHSH, LQKENI. The CDR3 totals 14 residues. The V gene end was trimmed by 4 bases and the J gene end by 3 bases; junction bases not matched to a gene: 3. The CDR3 DNA sequence: TGTGCCAGCTCACTCTGGACAGGGGAAGAGACCCAGTACTTC. Its protein product is CASSLWTGEETQYF. The complete variable domain, with remaining parts taken from reference TRBV18 and TRBJ2-5, reads NAGVMQNPRHLVRRRGQEARLRCSPMKGHSHVYWYRQLPEEGLKFMVYLQKENIIDESGMPKERFSAEFPKEGPSILRIQQVVRGDSAAYFCASSLWTGEETQYFGPGTRLLVL.

The chain carries TRBV19 and TRBJ2-7; D is unclear. The CDR3 spans 14 residues. Germline CDR1 is LNHDA and CDR2 is SQIVND (reference sequence). With 5 bases removed from V and 6 bases from J, the gap between germline ends came to 17 bases. The CDR3 reads CASSSSTVQREQYF. CDR3 in DNA: TGTGCCAGTAGTTCTTCGACGGTTCAGCGCGAGCAGTACTTC.

The V call is TRBV5-1, the J call TRBJ2-5; D possibly corresponds to TRBD2 (5 bases). The CDR3 is made up of 14 amino acids. Trimming took off 5 bases at V and 1 base at J, with 12 bases between the two ends. CDR1 and CDR2 from the germline V gene are SGHRS and YFSETQ. This CDR3 is CASRRLAGQETQYF. The CDR3 nucleotides read TGCGCCAGCAGGCGGCTAGCAGGCCAAGAGACCCAGTACTTC.

The chain recombines TRBV27 with TRBJ1-5, with 7 bases matching TRBD1. The CDR3 length is 18 residues. Germline trimming cut 6 bases from V and 0 bases from J; bases unmatched to any gene: 14. Germline CDR1 MNHEY, CDR2 SMNVEV (reference sequence). CDR3 nucleotides: TGTGCCAGCAGGAAGGACAGGCAGGCAGCTGATAGCAATCAGCCCCAGCATTTT. Amino acids: CASRKDRQAADSNQPQHF.

The chain has TRBV11-3 and TRBJ2-7; the D call may be TRBD1 or TRBD2 (9 bases each). Germline V gene lookup returns CDR1 SGHNT and CDR2 YENEEA. CDR3 length: 18 residues. Trimming removed 8 bases at V and 0 bases at J, with 26 bases between. This CDR3 reads CASASGQGRSGSSYEQYF. CDR3 in DNA: TGTGCCAGCGCATCGGGACAGGGCCGTAGCGGGAGCTCCTACGAGCAGTACTTC.

In its sample, this clone was seen a few times. The gene calls are TRBV9 and TRBJ1-2; no definite D call. This CDR3 spans 14 amino acids. Trimming left V 4 bases short and J 5 bases short, with 15 bases between. Germline-derived CDR1 and CDR2 are SGDLS and YYNGEE. The CDR3: CASSSPAGSYGYTF. For the CDR3, the DNA is TGTGCCAGCAGCTCTCCCGCGGGGTCATATGGCTACACCTTC.

This chain links TRBV6-5 with TRBJ1-2, with TRBD1 matching over 7 bases. Losses at the gene ends were 8 bases for V and 6 bases for J; bases not matched to a gene: 12. The CDR3 spans 14 residues. In germline, CDR1 is MNHEY, CDR2 SVGAGI. CDR3 in amino acids: CASLAGRGLNGYTF. For the CDR3, the DNA is TGTGCCAGCCTAGCGGGTAGGGGGCTTAATGGCTACACCTTC.

V usage is TRBV19 and J usage is TRBJ1-5, with 7 positions matching TRBD1. CDR1 and CDR2 from the germline V gene are LNHDA and SQIVND (reference sequence). CDR3 size: 13 residues. The ends lost 9 bases at V and 6 bases at J; junction bases unmatched: 8. CDR3 residues: CASTQGVIQPQHF. The CDR3 DNA sequence: TGTGCCAGCACCCAGGGGGTAATTCAGCCCCAGCATTTT.